The 29 T cell receptor beta chains listed next were all sequenced from one sample in a study of blood T cell repertoires in COVID-19. This table comes from immunoSEQ multiplex PCR, and its TCRdb copy is limited to in-frame clones, with some not included. The data show 150,000 to 180,000 clones, about 80% seen once. Sequenced sample: peripheral blood. The receptors were sampled from a woman in her sixties with COVID-19, enrolled during active disease.

The chain joins TRBV28 to TRBJ2-3, with a possible D match to TRBD1 (5 bases). Trimming left V 3 bases short and J 4 bases short, with 20 bases between. The CDR3 is made up of 17 amino acids. Germline CDR1 and CDR2: MDHEN and SYDVKM. The CDR3 sequence: CASSFRLGPSGPDTQYF. The DNA of the CDR3 is TGTGCCAGCAGTTTTCGGCTGGGGCCCTCCGGGCCAGATACGCAGTATTTT.

A few counts support this clone. The genes are TRBV5-4 and TRBJ1-6; 8 positions agree with TRBD1. V shed 4 bases, J shed 2 bases, and the junction held 8 bases outside the gene matches. Per germline, CDR1 SGHNT and CDR2 YYREEE (reference sequence). The CDR3 spans 17 residues. CDR3 in amino acids: CASSNGQGRTYNSPLHF. In DNA, the CDR3 is TGTGCCAGCAGCAACGGACAGGGAAGGACCTATAATTCACCCCTCCACTTT.

This chain connects TRBV7-3 to TRBJ1-5, with no clear D. Germline V CDR1 and CDR2: SGHTA, FQGTGA. Trimming removed 3 bases from V and 8 bases from J, with 11 bases in between. The CDR3 contains 13 residues. CDR3 loop: CASSLSFGEPQHF. The CDR3 nucleotides read TGTGCCAGCAGCTTGTCCTTCGGGGAGCCCCAGCATTTT.

J is TRBJ2-3 and V is TRBV20-1, with 8 positions matching TRBD1. This CDR3 has 15 residues. CDR1 and CDR2 from the germline V gene are DFQATT and SNEGSKA (reference sequence). With 6 bases clipped from V and 3 bases from J, the junction kept 11 bases outside the gene matches. This chain's CDR3 is CSASHGQGMTDTQYF. The DNA of the CDR3 is TGCAGTGCAAGTCATGGACAGGGTATGACAGATACGCAGTATTTT.

The genes are TRBV11-3 and TRBJ1-1, with 8 bases matching TRBD1. The V and J ends lost 4 bases and 11 bases, in that order; junction bases with no gene match: 6. CDR1 and CDR2 from the germline V gene are SGHNT and YENEEA. The CDR3 is 12 residues long. CDR3 residues: CASSWGTGVAFF. The CDR3 DNA reads TGTGCCAGCAGCTGGGGGACAGGAGTGGCTTTCTTT.

The V gene is TRBV10-3, the J gene TRBJ2-7; 10 bases agree with TRBD1. This CDR3 has 16 amino acids. Germline V gene lookup returns CDR1 ENHRY and CDR2 SYGVKD. V was pared by 3 bases and J by 2 bases, with 7 bases of the junction left unmatched. As DNA, the CDR3 is TGTGCCATCAGTGATCCGGGACAGGGGACTACCTACGAGCAGTACTTC. Residues: CAISDPGQGTTYEQYF.

This chain joins TRBV19 and TRBJ2-5; D unresolved. The germline V and J ends were trimmed by 0 bases and 5 bases, with 13 bases remaining between them. Germline V CDR1 and CDR2: LNHDA, SQIVND (reference sequence). The CDR3 is 15 residues long. The CDR3 DNA reads TGTGCCAGTAGTATAGATCGTACGGTTCGGGAGACCCAGTACTTC. Translation: CASSIDRTVRETQYF.

This clone was detected once. J is TRBJ2-7 and V is TRBV10-3; weak D call: TRBD1 (6 bases). This CDR3 spans 16 amino acids. Germline values: CDR1 ENHRY, CDR2 SYGVKD. V was cut by 4 bases and J by 2 bases, with 18 bases left in between. CDR3 nucleotide sequence: TGTGCCATCAGTGGCTCGGGGCAGGGGAGAGCCTACGAGCAGTACTTC. It translates to CAISGSGQGRAYEQYF.

This chain connects TRBV14 to TRBJ2-7, with a tentative D call TRBD1 (5 bases). V shed 1 base and J shed 8 bases, with 18 bases lying between them. Looked up from germline, CDR1 is SGHDN and CDR2 is FVKESK. This CDR3 region has 15 residues. CDR3 protein: CASSQGPGIIFQQYF. In nucleotides, the CDR3 is TGTGCCAGCAGCCAAGGACCAGGGATCATCTTCCAGCAGTACTTC.

The chain couples TRBV5-1 to TRBJ2-7; D gene unclear. V was cut by 1 base and J by 2 bases, with 10 bases left in between. Germline CDR1 is SGHRS and CDR2 is YFSETQ. This CDR3 has 14 residues. As DNA, the CDR3 is TGCGCCAGCAGCTTGAACTTCCCGGCCTACGAGCAGTACTTC. Its translation is CASSLNFPAYEQYF.

V and J are TRBV2 and TRBJ2-1; D may be TRBD1 (5 bases). CDR3 length: 15 residues. Trimming stripped 2 bases from V and 5 bases from J, with 13 bases between. Germline V lookup: CDR1 SNHLY, CDR2 FYNNEI. CDR3 region: CASSELRAVNNEQFF. CDR3 DNA sequence: TGTGCCAGCAGTGAACTCAGGGCCGTCAACAATGAGCAGTTCTTC.

The CDR3 coding sequence is TGTGCCAGCAGCTTAGACAGTTCGGGATATGGCTACACCTTC. Its protein is CASSLDSSGYGYTF. The chain employs TRBV11-3 and TRBJ1-2; D not resolved. The germline V gene has CDR1 SGHNT and CDR2 YENEEA. This CDR3 is 14 amino acids long. Trimming took 0 bases from V and 5 from J, leaving 10 bases between them.

This sequence joins TRBV19 and TRBJ1-6, with D uncertain. Germline-derived CDR1 and CDR2 are LNHDA and SQIVND (reference sequence). CDR3 size: 13 residues. Trimming shortened V by 4 bases and J by 9 bases, and 10 bases separated the two germline ends. The DNA for the CDR3 is TGTGCCAGTAGTACGGACTTTCGTTCACCCCTCCACTTT. Translated: CASSTDFRSPLHF.

V gene TRBV5-1 combines with J gene TRBJ2-2; tentative D call: TRBD2 (6 bases). Germline CDR1 SGHRS, CDR2 YFSETQ. The CDR3 runs to 13 residues. V was cut by 2 bases and J by 6 bases, with 8 bases left in between. The CDR3 bases are TGCGCCAGCAGCTTTTCGGGGGCCGGGGAGCTGTTTTTT. Translated, it gives CASSFSGAGELFF.

This rearrangement joins TRBV19 to TRBJ1-2; tentative D call: TRBD1 (6 bases). Germline values: CDR1 LNHDA, CDR2 SQIVND (reference sequence). The CDR3 is made up of 17 amino acids. With 3 bases removed from V and 3 bases from J, the gap between germline ends came to 20 bases. The CDR3 spells CASSMGDRIPTYYGYTF. The CDR3 region has the DNA TGTGCCAGTAGTATGGGAGACAGGATACCTACGTACTATGGCTACACCTTC.

The chain combines TRBV19 with TRBJ1-6, with 7 bases fitting TRBD1. Trimming removed 0 bases from V and 8 bases from J; junction bases left unmatched: 4. Germline values: CDR1 LNHDA, CDR2 SQIVND (reference sequence). This CDR3 is 15 amino acids long. The CDR3 sequence is CASSIDRQGYSPLHF. The CDR3 nucleotides are TGTGCCAGTAGTATAGACCGACAGGGTTATTCACCCCTCCACTTT.

The chain links TRBV2 to TRBJ1-1; D unresolved. Germline CDR1 reads SNHLY; CDR2 reads FYNNEI. There are 11 residues in the CDR3. V was trimmed by 7 bases and J by 0 bases, leaving 3 bases between them. The CDR3 nucleotides are TGTGCCAGCATAATGAACACTGAAGCTTTCTTT. Translated, it gives CASIMNTEAFF.

This clone was observed at least ten times. V usage is TRBV30 and J usage is TRBJ1-6; 7 nucleotides line up with TRBD1. Germline V gives CDR1 GTSNPN, CDR2 SVGIG (reference sequence). This CDR3 is built from 16 residues. V trimming: 2 bases; J trimming: 7 bases; junction bases outside the gene matches: 11. DNA for the CDR3: TGTGCCTGGAGTAAGCTTCGGACAGGAAAGAATTCACCCCTCCACTTT. Amino acid sequence: CAWSKLRTGKNSPLHF.

The CDR3 nucleotides are TGCGCCAGCAGCTTGGCTGGGACAGGGACCAATGAGCAGTTCTTC. Its protein is CASSLAGTGTNEQFF. This chain links TRBV5-1 with TRBJ2-1, with 9 bases fitting TRBD1. Germline V gene lookup returns CDR1 SGHRS and CDR2 YFSETQ. The CDR3 has 15 amino acids. V lost 0 bases to trimming and J lost 6 bases; unmatched junction nucleotides: 4. The entire variable domain, with the rest obtained from reference TRBV5-1 and TRBJ2-1, is as follows: KAGVTQTPRYLIKTRGQQVTLSCSPISGHRSVSWYQQTPGQGLQFLFEYFSETQRNKGNFPGRFSGRQFSNSRSEMNVSTLELGDSALYLCASSLAGTGTNEQFFGPGTRLTVL.

The CDR3, as DNA: TGTGCCAGCAGCTCCCCGACAGGGGAGGATGAAAAACTGTTTTTT. Its protein is CASSSPTGEDEKLFF. This sequence joins TRBV7-9 and TRBJ1-4, with TRBD1 matching over 8 bases. The CDR3 is made up of 15 amino acids. V shed 4 bases and J 6 bases; nucleotides not matched to a gene: 7. From germline, CDR1 is SEHNR and CDR2 FQNEAQ (reference sequence). Drawing the rest from reference TRBV7-9 and TRBJ1-4, the complete variable domain is DTGVSQNPRHKITKRGQNVTFRCDPISEHNRLYWYRQTLGQGPEFLTYFQNEAQLEKSRLLSDRFSAERPKGSFSTLEIQRTEQGDSAMYLCASSSPTGEDEKLFFGSGTQLSVL.

This clone was seen once. The chain links TRBV7-9 to TRBJ1-1; 7 nucleotides line up with TRBD1. The J segment lost 5 bases and the V segment lost 2 bases, leaving 14 bases of the junction unmatched. The CDR3 contains 17 residues. Per germline, CDR1 SEHNR and CDR2 FQNEAQ (reference sequence). The CDR3 nucleotides are TGTGCCAGCAGCTTACCGGGAAGAACAGGGGCAGGTACTGAAGCTTTCTTT. It encodes CASSLPGRTGAGTEAFF.

This clone was seen once. This chain uses TRBV18 with TRBJ1-6; D possibly corresponds to TRBD1 (6 bases). With 0 bases removed from V and 6 bases from J, the gap between germline ends came to 15 bases. The CDR3 has 17 residues. From germline, CDR1 is KGHSH and CDR2 LQKENI. CDR3 coding DNA: TGTGCCAGCTCACCACCGTTGGTAGGGGGACGTAATTCACCCCTCCACTTT. Its translation: CASSPPLVGGRNSPLHF.

The gene calls are TRBV11-3 and TRBJ2-1, with a weak D call TRBD2 (6 bases). The germline V gene has CDR1 SGHNT and CDR2 YENEEA. The length of the CDR3 is 16 residues. V lost 0 bases and J lost 0, with 9 bases in between. The CDR3 nucleotides read TGTGCCAGCAGCTTAGAGGGGACTGTCTCCTACAATGAGCAGTTCTTC. Protein product: CASSLEGTVSYNEQFF.

The gene calls are TRBV30 and TRBJ1-1; 10 bases are a match to TRBD1. The CDR3 covers 15 residues. Per germline, CDR1 GTSNPN and CDR2 SVGIG (reference sequence). Trimming removed 5 bases from V and 10 bases from J; junction bases left unmatched: 16. The CDR3 DNA reads TGTGCCTGGGGGGCCTGGGACAGGGGAGGAGGTGGAGCTTTCTTT. Translation gives CAWGAWDRGGGGAFF.

The rearrangement links TRBV14 to TRBJ1-1; 7 nucleotides align to TRBD1. With V trimmed by 4 bases and J by 1 base, 6 bases remained unmatched. The CDR3 totals 15 residues. The germline CDR1 and CDR2 sequences are SGHDN and FVKESK. The CDR3 region has the DNA TGTGCCAGCAGCCTAACAGGGGCTGGGAACACTGAAGCTTTCTTT. Amino acid sequence: CASSLTGAGNTEAFF. Full variable domain (missing parts from reference TRBV14 and TRBJ1-1): EAGVTQFPSHSVIEKGQTVTLRCDPISGHDNLYWYRRVMGKEIKFLLHFVKESKQDESGMPNNRFLAERTGGTYSTLKVQPAELEDSGVYFCASSLTGAGNTEAFFGQGTRLTVV.

The V call is TRBV27, the J call TRBJ1-1, with D possibly being TRBD1 (5 bases). The CDR3 consists of 14 residues. The germline gives CDR1 MNHEY, CDR2 SMNVEV (reference sequence). Deletions cut 5 bases from V and 1 base from J, with 11 bases between. CDR3 DNA: TGTGCCAGCAGTCCGGGACTCCAGAACACTGAAGCTTTCTTT. It encodes CASSPGLQNTEAFF.

This clone was observed a single time. V usage is TRBV27 and J usage is TRBJ1-5; D gene uncertain. Trimming removed 9 bases at V and 3 bases at J, with 21 bases between. The V gene's germline CDR1 is MNHEY and CDR2 SMNVEV (reference sequence). CDR3 length: 16 amino acids. CDR3 nucleotide sequence: TGTGCCAGTCGGAACACGGACTCCCGGCACAATCAGCCCCAGCATTTT. As protein: CASRNTDSRHNQPQHF.

The chain couples TRBV19 to TRBJ2-2; 12 positions agree with TRBD2. The V and J ends lost 6 bases and 2 bases, in that order; junction bases with no gene match: 4. Germline V lookup: CDR1 LNHDA, CDR2 SQIVND (reference sequence). This CDR3 spans 16 amino acids. The CDR3 DNA reads TGTGCCAGTAGGCCTAGCGGGGGGGCAAACACCGGGGAGCTGTTTTTT. Residues: CASRPSGGANTGELFF.

The rearrangement uses TRBV6-6 and TRBJ2-5; 7 bases are a match to TRBD2. Losses at the gene ends were 5 bases for V and 4 bases for J; bases not matched to a gene: 1. The germline gives CDR1 MNHNY, CDR2 SVGAGI (reference sequence). The CDR3 has 12 amino acids. The CDR3 is CASSTGGETQYF. In DNA form, the CDR3 reads TGTGCCAGCAGTACGGGGGGAGAGACCCAGTACTTC.